This T cell receptor (beta chain) was recorded in a study of T cell responses to AZD1222 COVID-19 vaccine. Study findings and constraints: The number of AZD1222 recipients seropositive at baseline was only five to seven.

With respect to this clone: Its antigen is as yet unknown.

This CDR3 is 17 amino acids long. V was clipped by 4 bases and J by 5 bases; unmatched bases: 7. Germline loops: CDR1 MGHRA, CDR2 YSYEKL. The method was immunoSEQ multiplex PCR; TCRdb's version includes in-frame clones alone and lacks a portion of them. The sample carries roughly 150,000 clones, 80% to 90% recorded once. The origin of this receptor is an adult in good health. The chain joins TRBV4-1 to TRBJ2-3, with 15 bases fitting TRBD2. The material sequenced was peripheral blood, taken on day 0 of AZD1222 vaccination. This CDR3 is CASSPGGLAGGKDTQYF. Here the CDR3 DNA reads TGCGCCAGCAGCCCAGGTGGACTAGCGGGAGGGAAAGATACGCAGTATTTT.